Below, 22 T cell receptor beta chains from the same sample are listed, as sequenced in a study of blood T cell repertoires in COVID-19. Clones were read by immunoSEQ multiplex PCR, and TCRdb kept only the in-frame ones, dropping some. The table includes around 94,000 clones, under 90% detected once. The sample taken for sequencing was peripheral blood. Every receptor here comes from a human donor in a cohort sampled during active COVID-19.

The CDR3 DNA reads TGTGCCTGCGGCGGAAGACCGTCCTTCTACGAGCAGTACTTC. Its translation is CACGGRPSFYEQYF. This sequence joins TRBV28 and TRBJ2-7; unclear D gene. Between the trimmed V and J ends, which lost 11 bases and 3 bases, there was a span of 20 bases. CDR3 size: 14 residues. CDR1 MDHEN and CDR2 SYDVKM come from the germline V gene.

This chain connects TRBV18 to TRBJ1-1; D call uncertain. CDR3 length: 13 amino acids. Per germline, CDR1 KGHSH and CDR2 LQKENI. V lost 3 bases and J lost 7, with 12 bases in between. CDR3 sequence: CASSPLQTNEAFF. For the CDR3, the DNA is TGTGCCAGCTCACCTCTACAGACGAATGAAGCTTTCTTT.

This clone was counted between two and nine times. The chain recombines TRBV5-4 with TRBJ2-7; 8 nucleotides align to TRBD1. Germline loops: CDR1 SGHNT, CDR2 YYREEE (reference sequence). V trimming: 5 bases; J trimming: 7 bases; junction bases outside the gene matches: 11. The CDR3 covers 14 residues. The CDR3: CASSMAGGSWEQYF. In DNA, the CDR3 is TGTGCCAGCAGTATGGCAGGGGGCTCTTGGGAGCAGTACTTC.

The V and J genes are TRBV29-1 and TRBJ1-1; D may be TRBD1 (6 bases). The germline V gene has CDR1 SQVTM and CDR2 ANQGSEA. V shed 4 bases and J shed 8 bases, with 17 bases lying between them. This CDR3 contains 13 residues. The CDR3 DNA reads TGCAGCGTTGGAACAGGGCGTGCTGGAGAAGCTTTCTTT. Translating gives CSVGTGRAGEAFF.

V is TRBV5-1 and J is TRBJ2-7; D is ambiguous. This CDR3 has 15 residues. The V end was cut by 2 bases, the J end by 3 bases, with 15 bases between. CDR1 and CDR2 from the germline V gene are SGHRS and YFSETQ. The CDR3 loop is CASSLTLPQSYEQYF. CDR3 coding DNA: TGCGCCAGCAGCTTAACCCTACCCCAAAGCTACGAGCAGTACTTC.

V gene TRBV28 combines with J gene TRBJ2-7; 8 bases agree with TRBD2. The CDR3 has 13 residues. The V segment lost 7 bases and the J segment 2 bases; nucleotides outside the gene matches: 4. Germline lookup yields CDR1 MDHEN and CDR2 SYDVKM. Here the CDR3 reads CASMAGGAYEQYF. The DNA for the CDR3 is TGTGCCAGCATGGCGGGAGGTGCCTACGAGCAGTACTTC.

The chain links TRBV10-2 to TRBJ2-7; tentative D call: TRBD1 (6 bases). With 4 bases removed from V and 6 bases from J, the gap between germline ends came to 16 bases. Germline V gene data show CDR1 as WSHSY and CDR2 as SAAADI. The CDR3 is made up of 14 amino acids. CDR3 residues: CASSAARDNGEQYF. CDR3 in DNA: TGCGCCAGCAGTGCGGCTCGGGACAATGGCGAGCAGTACTTC.

The chain carries TRBV4-1 and TRBJ2-5, with 12 bases identical to TRBD2. CDR3 length: 16 residues. Germline loops: CDR1 MGHRA, CDR2 YSYEKL. Trimming cost V 2 bases and J 2 bases; bases outside gene matches: 3. CDR3 in DNA: TGCGCCAGCAGCCAATCTAGCGGGGGGGGGCAAGAGACCCAGTACTTC. This codes for CASSQSSGGGQETQYF.

This rearrangement joins TRBV6-2 or TRBV6-3 to TRBJ1-4; the D gene is possibly TRBD1 (5 bases). The length of the CDR3 is 15 residues. In germline, CDR1 is MNHEY, CDR2 SVGEGT. V was shortened by 0 bases and J by 5 bases, with 10 bases between the two germline ends. CDR3 loop: CASSYSTGGNEKLFF. The CDR3 nucleotides read TGTGCCAGCAGTTACTCGACCGGGGGAAATGAAAAACTGTTTTTT.

The rearrangement uses TRBV5-6 and TRBJ1-2; 8 positions match TRBD1. The germline gives CDR1 SGHDT, CDR2 YYEEEE. With V trimmed by 3 bases and J by 4 bases, 11 bases remained unmatched. The CDR3 length is 16 residues. This chain's CDR3 is CASSSLTRTGSYGYTF. Here the CDR3 DNA reads TGTGCCAGCAGCTCCCTAACTCGGACAGGGAGCTATGGCTACACCTTC.

The CDR3 DNA reads as TGCAGCTCTACGGGGTCCAGGAAGGGCACCATATATTTT. It is translated as CSSTGSRKGTIYF. The gene calls are TRBV29-1 and TRBJ1-3; D gene uncertain. From germline, CDR1 is SQVTM and CDR2 ANQGSEA. The length of the CDR3 is 13 residues. V shed 8 bases and J shed 9 bases, with 20 bases lying between them.

CDR3 DNA sequence: TGTGCCAGCTCACCGGGACAGAGAAACACTGAAGCTTTCTTT. It codes for CASSPGQRNTEAFF. The chain is built from TRBV18 and TRBJ1-1, with 7 bases that match TRBD1. This CDR3 comprises 14 residues. With V trimmed by 3 bases and J by 2 bases, 3 bases remained unmatched. Germline-derived CDR1 and CDR2 are KGHSH and LQKENI.

The chain uses TRBV7-9 and TRBJ1-2; possible D gene TRBD1, 6 bases. The V end lost 10 bases, the J end lost 5 bases, and 23 bases lay between the germline ends. Looked up from germline, CDR1 is SEHNR and CDR2 is FQNEAQ (reference sequence). This CDR3 has 15 amino acids. The CDR3 DNA reads TGTGCCAAGCCTCCATTAACGACAGGCCTTTATGGCTACACCTTC. Amino acids: CAKPPLTTGLYGYTF.

This sequence joins TRBV9 and TRBJ1-2, with unresolved D. The CDR3 is 11 amino acids. Trimming shortened V by 4 bases and J by 10 bases, and 11 bases separated the two germline ends. In germline, CDR1 is SGDLS, CDR2 YYNGEE. DNA of the CDR3: TGTGCCAGCAGCTTGGGCAGGTCCTACACCTTC. The encoded protein is CASSLGRSYTF.

This clone was seen a handful of times. The chain links TRBV5-1 to TRBJ2-7; TRBD1 matches at 7 bases. V lost 4 bases, J lost 2 bases, and 3 bases stayed unmatched. Germline V lookup: CDR1 SGHRS, CDR2 YFSETQ. The CDR3 loop spans 13 amino acids. The CDR3 DNA reads as TGCGCCAGCAGCAGTACAGGGGCCTACGAGCAGTACTTC. It codes for CASSSTGAYEQYF.

The table lists this clone with a count of one. CDR3 residues: CASSPDRSYEQYF. CDR3 DNA sequence: TGTGCCAGCTCACCGGACAGATCCTACGAGCAGTACTTC. The genes are TRBV18 and TRBJ2-7; TRBD1 might be the D (6 bases). The ends were cut back, 3 bases at V and 1 base at J, with 7 bases in the middle. CDR1 and CDR2 (germline): KGHSH, LQKENI. CDR3 length: 13 amino acids. Together with reference TRBV18 and TRBJ2-7, the CDR3 gives the full variable domain: NAGVMQNPRHLVRRRGQEARLRCSPMKGHSHVYWYRQLPEEGLKFMVYLQKENIIDESGMPKERFSAEFPKEGPSILRIQQVVRGDSAAYFCASSPDRSYEQYFGPGTRLTVT.

V gene TRBV10-3 combines with J gene TRBJ2-7; the match to TRBD2 covers 10 bases. V shed 6 bases, J shed 1 base, and the junction held 12 bases outside the gene matches. The CDR3 has 17 amino acids. The germline gives CDR1 ENHRY, CDR2 SYGVKD. CDR3 sequence (DNA): TGTGCCATCAGCAATTACAGGACTAGCGGTAAATCCTACGAGCAGTACTTC. It translates to CAISNYRTSGKSYEQYF.

V usage is TRBV10-3 and J usage is TRBJ2-7; 8 nucleotides agree with TRBD2. The CDR3 covers 13 residues. The germline V gene has CDR1 ENHRY and CDR2 SYGVKD. The V gene end was trimmed by 7 bases and the J gene end by 2 bases; junction bases not matched to a gene: 4. CDR3 in amino acids: CAIKTSVTYEQYF. The DNA for the CDR3 is TGTGCCATCAAGACTAGCGTAACCTACGAGCAGTACTTC.

The chain recombines TRBV6-5 with TRBJ2-7; 8 bases map to TRBD2. This CDR3 spans 13 amino acids. Germline CDR1 reads MNHEY; CDR2 reads SVGAGI. V shed 6 bases and J 3 bases; nucleotides not matched to a gene: 4. CDR3 residues: CASRPGGDYEQYF. The CDR3 region has the DNA TGTGCCAGCAGGCCGGGAGGGGACTACGAGCAGTACTTC.

The CDR3 sequence is CASSLMTGASSGNTIYF. The CDR3 DNA reads as TGTGCCAGCAGCTTAATGACAGGGGCGAGCTCTGGAAACACCATATATTTT. The chain links TRBV11-2 to TRBJ1-3, with TRBD1 identical over 8 bases. The CDR3 consists of 17 residues. CDR1 is SGHAT, CDR2 FQNNGV, per germline. J was trimmed by 0 bases and V by 2 bases; bases with no gene match: 6.

The V and J genes are TRBV7-9 and TRBJ1-4; D call uncertain. V was shortened by 4 bases and J by 11 bases, with 8 bases between the two germline ends. The germline V gene has CDR1 SEHNR and CDR2 FQNEAQ (reference sequence). The CDR3 has 11 residues. The CDR3 bases are TGTGCCAGCAGCTCCGTTGAGAAACTGTTTTTT. It translates to CASSSVEKLFF.

J is TRBJ2-2 and V is TRBV5-1, with 8 bases lining up with TRBD2. CDR1 is SGHRS, CDR2 YFSETQ, per germline. The CDR3 runs 17 residues. The trim removed 4 bases at V and 0 bases at J, leaving 8 bases unmatched. CDR3 amino acids: CASSVRGTRSNTGELFF. The CDR3 DNA reads as TGCGCCAGCAGCGTCCGGGGGACTAGATCGAACACCGGGGAGCTGTTTTTT.